What follows describes a single T cell receptor (beta chain). The data belong to a study of blood T cell repertoires in COVID-19. For the study at large: Sites across the United States, Italy and Spain contributed samples from acute and convalescent COVID-19. T cells, B-cell-depleted T cells, or PBMCs provided the cDNA or gDNA that served as material.

V lost 7 bases and J 5 bases, leaving 18 bases between the germline ends. This CDR3 comprises 15 residues. Germline loops: CDR1 MNHEY, CDR2 SVGAGI. Source study methods: Reference gene primer amplification gave nucleated cell count estimates. Using immunoSEQ multiplex PCR, the repertoire was profiled, and TCRdb retains in-frame clones only, with some absent. For V, J and clone size, that table is used; D and trimming come from the DNA. Found here are some 170,000 clones, approximately 86% of them singletons; the top ten hold around 1.6%. The sequencing sample was made of peripheral blood. V and J are TRBV6-5 and TRBJ1-5, with a weak D call TRBD1 (6 bases). This clonotype originated in a woman aged 50 to 60 with acute or convalescent COVID-19. CDR3 in amino acids: CASNPTQGQDQPQHF. Here the CDR3 DNA reads TGTGCCAGCAACCCGACCCAGGGGCAGGATCAGCCCCAGCATTTT.